Sequencing of this TCR beta chain was carried out in a study of early T cells in non-severe SARS-CoV-2 infection. General study points: Anti-spike CD8 responses were favored by VDJdb matching, which missed private and CD4 specificities.

The TCR library protocol attached unique molecular identifiers to the individual cDNA molecules. One entry per CDR3 protein results from TCRdb running MiXCR on the 5' RACE reads. The data show around 39,000 distinct CDR3 sequences, 6% to 9.5% seen once. Of note for this clonotype: Its specificity is unknown.

The CDR3 runs to 14 residues. The germline V and J ends were trimmed by 7 bases and 4 bases, with 17 bases remaining between them. The gene calls are TRBV12-3 or TRBV12-4 and TRBJ2-7; a possible D gene is TRBD1 (6 bases). The sample here was whole blood, taken at baseline. The TCR sequence derives from an adult who was a healthcare worker with PCR-confirmed SARS-CoV-2 infection or an uninfected control (not recorded which). CDR3 protein: CASTPPGQGYEQYF. CDR3 DNA sequence: TGTGCCAGCACCCCCCCGGGACAAGGATACGAGCAGTACTTC.